This entry features one T cell receptor beta chain sequence. Its antigen is as yet unknown. Every donor contributed ten milliliters of peripheral blood by blood draw. This entry belongs to a study of blood T cells in healthy people across ages. Overall study context: In model experiments, template switching was able to capture about one barcoded beta molecule for every two T cells that were present.

Findings of the study overall: Higher diversity, along with more naive CD4+ cells, distinguished long-lived donors from aged donors.

Germline CDR1 LGHNA, CDR2 YNFKEQ. This CDR3 is built from 16 residues. Unmatched junction bases numbered 10, after V lost 0 bases and J lost 9 bases. Alongside a J-beta primer mix, a sample-barcoded 5' primer served in a second PCR lasting about 7 to 12 cycles. The study obtained at least 3 million CDR3-containing paired-end reads from every sample. TCRdb called the 5' RACE reads again in MiXCR, with one record for every CDR3 protein. This table holds around 620,000 distinct CDR3 sequences, roughly 28% found once. The V and J genes are TRBV4-2 and TRBJ2-3; TRBD2 matches at 9 bases. This sequence was found in a woman in her sixties or seventies in good health. Input material: blood. CDR3 in DNA: TGTGCCAGCAGCCAAGATGAGCGGGGGGCAGCGTACACGCAGTATTTT. Its translation is CASSQDERGAAYTQYF.